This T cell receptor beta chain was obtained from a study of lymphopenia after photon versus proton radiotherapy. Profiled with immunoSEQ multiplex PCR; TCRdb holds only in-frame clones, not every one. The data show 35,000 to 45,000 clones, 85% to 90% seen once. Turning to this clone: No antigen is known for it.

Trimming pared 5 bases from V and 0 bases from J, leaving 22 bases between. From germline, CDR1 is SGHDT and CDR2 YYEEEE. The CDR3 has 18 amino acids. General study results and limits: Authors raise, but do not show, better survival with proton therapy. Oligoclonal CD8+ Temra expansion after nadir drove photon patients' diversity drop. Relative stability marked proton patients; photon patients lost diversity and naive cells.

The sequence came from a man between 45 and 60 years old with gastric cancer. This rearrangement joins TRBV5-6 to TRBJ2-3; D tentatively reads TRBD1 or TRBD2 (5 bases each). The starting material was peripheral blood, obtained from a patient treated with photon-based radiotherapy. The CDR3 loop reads CASRRGGPAPISTDTQYF. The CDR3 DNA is TGTGCCAGCAGGAGGGGTGGTCCAGCGCCCATTAGCACAGATACGCAGTATTTT.